This T cell receptor (beta chain) was recovered during a study of coeliac disease. The CDR3 has 15 amino acids. The V gene end was trimmed by 2 bases and the J gene end by 6 bases; junction bases not matched to a gene: 6. Germline CDR1 reads LNHNV; CDR2 reads YYDKDF (reference sequence). Comment on this clone: Its antigen remains unidentified.

TCRdb keeps only in-frame clones here, not all; method: immunoSEQ multiplex PCR. The table has about 6,700 clones, about two thirds seen once. General study points: Active celiac intraepithelial and lamina propria samples had lower TRB and TRG clonality than control samples. TRB repertoires were largely private, with most amino acid sequences found in only one sample.

The receptor comes from a woman under 30 with active celiac disease. V and J are TRBV15 and TRBJ1-2, with 10 positions matching TRBD1. Material for sequencing was lamina propria lymphocytes from the gut. The CDR3 here is CATSRLGQGEDGYTF. In DNA form, the CDR3 reads TGTGCCACCAGCAGATTAGGACAGGGGGAGGATGGCTACACCTTC.